The 28 T cell receptor beta chains below all came from one sample that was sequenced in a study of cytomegalovirus exposure and HLA in healthy donors. PCR employed 60 Vbeta and 13 Jbeta primers. Profiled with immunoSEQ multiplex PCR; TCRdb holds only in-frame clones, not every one. The sample holds around 130,000 clones, around three quarters seen once. The sample was PBMCs. The source of these receptors is a male donor in good health and CMV-seronegative.

The gene calls are TRBV7-2 and TRBJ1-5, with no clear D. CDR3 size: 12 residues. The V gene lost 5 bases and the J gene lost 5 bases, with 7 bases spanning the gap. CDR1 is SGHTA and CDR2 is FQGNSA in the germline V gene. The CDR3 DNA sequence: TGTGCCAGCAGCGTTGAGGATCAGCCCCAGCATTTT. It encodes CASSVEDQPQHF. The entire variable domain, with the rest obtained from reference TRBV7-2 and TRBJ1-5, is as follows: GAGVSQSPSNKVTEKGKDVELRCDPISGHTALYWYRQSLGQGLEFLIYFQGNSAPDKSGLPSDRFSAERTGGSVSTLTIQRTQQEDSAVYLCASSVEDQPQHFGDGTRLSIL.

This chain uses TRBV25-1 with TRBJ1-5, with TRBD1 as a possible D gene (5 bases). The CDR3 length is 15 residues. Looked up from germline, CDR1 is MGHDK and CDR2 is SYGVNS. Trimming removed 1 base from V and 1 base from J, with 8 bases in between. CDR3 bases: TGTGCCAGCAGTGAATGGGGGGACAGCAATCAGCCCCAGCATTTT. Translating it yields CASSEWGDSNQPQHF.

The CDR3 reads CASSPGGTTYNEQFF. The CDR3 coding sequence is TGTGCCAGCAGCCCAGGGGGTACTACCTACAATGAGCAGTTCTTC. This chain joins TRBV7-2 and TRBJ2-1; 7 bases map to TRBD1. The junction had 6 bases not matched to a gene; V was cut back by 5 bases and J by 2 bases. This CDR3 comprises 15 residues. Per the germline V gene, CDR1 is SGHTA and CDR2 is FQGNSA.

The J gene is TRBJ2-2, the V gene TRBV5-4; the D is unclear. V was cut by 2 bases and J by 5 bases, with 7 bases left in between. Germline CDR1 is SGHNT and CDR2 is YYREEE (reference sequence). CDR3 length: 13 amino acids. CDR3 sequence: CASSFERTGELFF. CDR3 DNA sequence: TGTGCCAGCAGCTTTGAGAGGACCGGGGAGCTGTTTTTT.

V and J are TRBV11-2 and TRBJ2-5; D possibly corresponds to TRBD2 (6 bases). Trimming cost V 2 bases and J 11 bases, with 15 bases left between them. This CDR3 spans 13 amino acids. The germline V gene has CDR1 SGHAT and CDR2 FQNNGV. In nucleotides, the CDR3 is TGTGCCAGCAGCTTAAACGAGCCGGGGGAGCAGTACTTC. Its translation: CASSLNEPGEQYF.

CDR3 protein: CASSERTSPLDTDTQYF. The CDR3 nucleotides are TGTGCCAGCAGTGAAAGGACTTCCCCCCTCGACACAGATACGCAGTATTTT. This rearrangement joins TRBV2 to TRBJ2-3; possible D gene TRBD2, 5 bases. Germline lookup yields CDR1 SNHLY and CDR2 FYNNEI. CDR3 size: 17 residues. The V end was cut by 2 bases, the J end by 2 bases, with 17 bases between.

V is TRBV2 and J is TRBJ2-3; no clear D gene. CDR3 length: 13 residues. Germline V gene lookup returns CDR1 SNHLY and CDR2 FYNNEI. V was clipped by 5 bases and J by 1 base, with 7 bases between them. The CDR3 DNA reads as TGTGCCAGCAGTCCCCCAGGCACAGATACGCAGTATTTT. Translating it yields CASSPPGTDTQYF.

V is TRBV30 and J is TRBJ1-1; no firm D call. The germline CDR1 and CDR2 sequences are GTSNPN and SVGIG (reference sequence). Trimming stripped 1 base from V and 6 bases from J, with 12 bases between. The CDR3 totals 13 residues. The CDR3 sequence: CAWSGTLAAEAFF. For the CDR3, the DNA is TGTGCCTGGAGTGGGACCCTAGCGGCTGAAGCTTTCTTT.

The V and J genes are TRBV7-6 and TRBJ1-1; D is uncertain. CDR3 length equals 14 residues. V lost 2 bases to trimming and J lost 3 bases, with 10 bases between them. The germline V gene encodes CDR1 SGHVS and CDR2 FNYEAQ. CDR3 bases: TGTGCCAGCAGCTTAAATGGCGGCGACACTGAAGCTTTCTTT. It is translated as CASSLNGGDTEAFF.

The rearrangement joins TRBV18 to TRBJ2-2; TRBD1 is a possible D gene (6 bases). The CDR3 is made up of 15 amino acids. The germline V gene has CDR1 KGHSH and CDR2 LQKENI. V was cut by 2 bases and J by 4 bases, with 11 bases left in between. CDR3 protein: CASSPSGASTGELFF. CDR3 bases: TGTGCCAGCTCACCATCAGGGGCGAGCACCGGGGAGCTGTTTTTT.

The rearrangement joins TRBV9 to TRBJ1-2, with a weak D call TRBD1 (5 bases). The CDR3 extends over 15 amino acids. Germline CDR1 and CDR2: SGDLS and YYNGEE. V was shortened by 2 bases and J by 0 bases, with 11 bases between the two germline ends. In nucleotides, the CDR3 is TGTGCCAGCAGCGTTGGGGACTCGGCTAACTATGGCTACACCTTC. Protein sequence: CASSVGDSANYGYTF.

The chain uses TRBV5-6 and TRBJ1-2; tentative D call: TRBD1 (6 bases). The V and J ends lost 1 base and 7 bases respectively, with 14 bases between them. Germline loops: CDR1 SGHDT, CDR2 YYEEEE. This CDR3 has 14 residues. CDR3: CASSLSRGFGGYTF. In DNA form, the CDR3 reads TGTGCCAGCAGCTTGTCCAGGGGTTTCGGTGGCTACACCTTC.

The rearrangement joins TRBV7-2 to TRBJ1-1, with 10 bases lining up with TRBD1. V was clipped by 3 bases and J by 4 bases; unmatched bases: 2. This CDR3 is built from 14 residues. The germline CDR1 and CDR2 sequences are SGHTA and FQGNSA. This chain's CDR3 is CASSLGQGITEAFF. CDR3 DNA sequence: TGTGCCAGCAGCTTGGGACAGGGGATCACTGAAGCTTTCTTT.

The rearrangement links TRBV18 to TRBJ2-6, with 13 bases matching TRBD2. Unmatched junction bases numbered 9, after V lost 5 bases and J lost 2 bases. Germline CDR1 and CDR2: KGHSH and LQKENI. CDR3 size: 19 residues. The CDR3 sequence: CASSTLRTSGSPGANVLTF. CDR3 DNA: TGTGCCAGCTCAACCCTTAGGACTAGCGGGAGTCCTGGGGCCAACGTCCTGACTTTC.

The V call is TRBV12-5, the J call TRBJ2-7; maybe TRBD2 (6 bases). V lost 5 bases, J lost 3 bases, and 20 bases lay in between. The CDR3 consists of 16 residues. CDR1 and CDR2 (germline): LGHNT, FRNRAP. The CDR3 sequence: CASGISSGRGNYEQYF. The CDR3 DNA reads TGTGCTAGTGGTATCTCCTCCGGGCGGGGAAACTACGAGCAGTACTTC.

The chain joins TRBV4-1 to TRBJ1-2; 7 nucleotides agree with TRBD1. Germline CDR1 reads MGHRA; CDR2 reads YSYEKL. CDR3 length: 16 residues. V gave up 1 base and J gave up 4 bases; unmatched junction bases: 9. The CDR3 loop reads CASSQGADRVTYGYTF. CDR3 nucleotide sequence: TGCGCCAGCAGCCAAGGGGCAGACAGGGTTACCTATGGCTACACCTTC.

Details on this clone: The junction does not match germline at one end; this may be a read error. The V gene is TRBV7-9, the J gene TRBJ2-1, with 9 bases matching TRBD2. Germline lookup yields CDR1 SEHNR and CDR2 FQNEAQ (reference sequence). There are 16 residues in the CDR3. CDR3 nucleotide sequence: TGTTCCAGCAGTCCAAAGACTAGCGGAGACTACAATGAGCAGTTCTTC. It codes for CSSSPKTSGDYNEQFF.

V gene TRBV29-1 combines with J gene TRBJ2-3; tentative D call: TRBD2 (5 bases). The V end was cut by 5 bases, the J end by 2 bases, with 11 bases between. There are 13 residues in the CDR3. From germline, CDR1 is SQVTM and CDR2 ANQGSEA. The CDR3 reads CSVRSSNTDTQYF. The CDR3 DNA reads as TGCAGCGTTCGGTCTAGCAACACAGATACGCAGTATTTT.

The V and J genes are TRBV15 and TRBJ2-3; 11 nucleotides agree with TRBD2. Germline CDR1 LNHNV, CDR2 YYDKDF (reference sequence). The CDR3 consists of 19 residues. Trimming removed 1 base from V and 0 bases from J; junction bases left unmatched: 9. The CDR3 nucleotides are TGTGCCACCAGCAGAGCCTCGCTAGCGGGAGGTGCTAGCACAGATACGCAGTATTTT. It is translated as CATSRASLAGGASTDTQYF.

Only a few counts were recorded for this clone. The J gene is TRBJ2-1, the V gene TRBV9; 14 positions match TRBD2. V lost 0 bases, J lost 7 bases, and 9 bases stayed unmatched. Germline CDR1 SGDLS, CDR2 YYNGEE. The CDR3 spans 18 residues. The CDR3: CASSVAPGLAGGRNEQFF. The CDR3 bases are TGTGCCAGCAGCGTAGCTCCCGGACTAGCGGGGGGCCGTAATGAGCAGTTCTTC.

This sequence joins TRBV6-1 and TRBJ1-1, with D unresolved. Trimming shortened V by 7 bases and J by 1 base, and 13 bases separated the two germline ends. CDR3 size: 14 residues. The germline V gene encodes CDR1 MNHNS and CDR2 SASEGT. The CDR3 here is CASTTNRENTEAFF. The CDR3 DNA is TGTGCCAGCACCACAAACCGGGAGAACACTGAAGCTTTCTTT.

The rearrangement joins TRBV11-2 to TRBJ2-1, with 8 bases identical to TRBD2. The CDR3 length is 16 residues. Germline V gene sequence: CDR1 SGHAT, CDR2 FQNNGV. V shed 2 bases and J 0 bases; nucleotides not matched to a gene: 3. CDR3 amino acids: CASSLYSGSSYNEQFF. The CDR3 region has the DNA TGTGCCAGCAGCTTATACAGCGGGAGCTCCTACAATGAGCAGTTCTTC.

The V call is TRBV19, the J call TRBJ2-1; maybe TRBD1 (5 bases). This CDR3 contains 11 residues. CDR1 and CDR2 (germline): LNHDA, SQIVND (reference sequence). V was pared by 10 bases and J by 7 bases, with 11 bases between. CDR3 nucleotides: TGTGCCACCTACAACAGGAATGAGCAGTTCTTC. Translation: CATYNRNEQFF.

The chain employs TRBV4-3 and TRBJ2-1; the D gene is possibly TRBD2 (5 bases). Germline-derived CDR1 and CDR2 are LGHNA and YSLEER. Trimming removed 4 bases from V and 0 bases from J, with 7 bases in between. The CDR3 loop spans 14 amino acids. CDR3 DNA sequence: TGCGCCAGCAGCCCGGGAAGCTCCTACAATGAGCAGTTCTTC. Amino acids: CASSPGSSYNEQFF.

The genes are TRBV7-2 and TRBJ1-1, with D perhaps TRBD1 (5 bases). Per germline, CDR1 SGHTA and CDR2 FQGNSA. V was pared by 2 bases and J by 11 bases, with 12 bases between. The CDR3 is 12 amino acids. Written as DNA, the CDR3 is TGTGCCAGCAGCTTAAGGTCGGAGGGGGCTTTCTTT. It is translated as CASSLRSEGAFF.

This rearrangement joins TRBV10-2 to TRBJ1-1; 8 bases are a match to TRBD1. CDR3 size: 17 residues. The V segment lost 2 bases and the J segment 1 base; nucleotides outside the gene matches: 9. Germline V lookup: CDR1 WSHSY, CDR2 SAAADI. The CDR3 DNA reads as TGCGCCAGCAGTGAGGTTCAGGGGGCGCCGAGGAACACTGAAGCTTTCTTT. This encodes CASSEVQGAPRNTEAFF.

V and J are TRBV19 and TRBJ1-6, with D tentatively TRBD1 (6 bases). The CDR3 consists of 13 residues. V was pared by 7 bases and J by 7 bases, with 11 bases between. Germline CDR1 is LNHDA and CDR2 is SQIVND (reference sequence). In DNA form, the CDR3 reads TGTGCCAGTATTAGAGGACAGAATTCACCCCTCCACTTT. It yields the protein CASIRGQNSPLHF.

CDR3 loop: CAWRREGGLNGYTF. CDR3 bases: TGTGCCTGGAGACGGGAGGGGGGCTTGAATGGCTACACCTTC. This chain uses TRBV30 with TRBJ1-2; perhaps TRBD1 as D (6 bases). Germline V gene data show CDR1 as GTSNPN and CDR2 as SVGIG (reference sequence). CDR3 length: 14 amino acids. V dropped 3 bases and J dropped 6 bases, with 17 bases sitting between them.